The rows below give T cell receptor beta chains drawn from one sample of a study of monozygotic twins with inflammatory bowel disease. TCRdb reanalyzed the 5' RACE reads and collapses them to one entry per CDR3 protein, without DNA. Its clone listing holds some 330,000 distinct CDR3 sequences. Sequencing used blood. The receptor source for this set is a human donor with ulcerative colitis or Crohn's disease, or a healthy co-twin of an affected twin (not recorded which). The CDR3 runs from the conserved cysteine through the conserved F or W. Each record gives: V gene, J gene, CDR3 protein.

v_gene: TRBV6-1; j_gene: TRBJ1-2; CDR3aa: CASSEPTGGYGYTF
v_gene: TRBV20-1; j_gene: TRBJ2-7; CDR3aa: CSADPGLVYEQYF
v_gene: TRBV3-1; j_gene: TRBJ1-2; CDR3aa: CSSSSPPGGTLNYGYTF
v_gene: TRBV18; j_gene: TRBJ2-1; CDR3aa: CASSPPRGGPNEQFF
v_gene: TRBV7-9; j_gene: TRBJ1-5; CDR3aa: CASSLGHSNQPQHF
v_gene: TRBV27; j_gene: TRBJ2-1; CDR3aa: CASSLFGTAATKQFF
v_gene: TRBV27; j_gene: TRBJ2-1; CDR3aa: CASSPRTSNEQFF
v_gene: TRBV19; j_gene: TRBJ2-1; CDR3aa: CASSPGWIERNEQFF
v_gene: TRBV19; j_gene: TRBJ1-2; CDR3aa: CASSIDRGEEGYTF
v_gene: TRBV29-1; j_gene: TRBJ2-7; CDR3aa: CSVDRLSSYEQYF
v_gene: TRBV20-1; j_gene: TRBJ1-5; CDR3aa: CSARGRGTYSNQPQHF
v_gene: TRBV5-1; j_gene: TRBJ2-2; CDR3aa: CASSLEWGYTGELFF
v_gene: TRBV28; j_gene: TRBJ2-3; CDR3aa: CASSPTSGRRGDTQYF
v_gene: TRBV19; j_gene: TRBJ2-2; CDR3aa: CASSIPGQGVYFGELFF
v_gene: TRBV20-1; j_gene: TRBJ2-7; CDR3aa: CSAPPGQGIYEQYF